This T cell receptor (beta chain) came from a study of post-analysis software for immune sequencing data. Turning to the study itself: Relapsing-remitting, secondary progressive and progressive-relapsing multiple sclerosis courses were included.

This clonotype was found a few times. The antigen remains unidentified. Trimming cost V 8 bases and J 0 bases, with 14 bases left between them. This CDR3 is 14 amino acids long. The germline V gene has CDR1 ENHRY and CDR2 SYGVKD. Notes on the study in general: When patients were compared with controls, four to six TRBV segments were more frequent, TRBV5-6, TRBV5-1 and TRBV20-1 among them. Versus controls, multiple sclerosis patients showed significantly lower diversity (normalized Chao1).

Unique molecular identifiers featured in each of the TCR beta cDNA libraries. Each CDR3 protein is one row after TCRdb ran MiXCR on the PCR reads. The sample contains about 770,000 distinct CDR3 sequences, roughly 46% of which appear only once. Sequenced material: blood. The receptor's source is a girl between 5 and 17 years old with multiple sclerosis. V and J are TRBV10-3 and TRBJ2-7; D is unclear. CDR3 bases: TGTGCCATCCGTAAGGAACCGAGCTCCTACGAGCAGTACTTC. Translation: CAIRKEPSSYEQYF.